Listed here are 27 T cell receptor beta chains from one sample, sequenced in a study of blood T cell repertoires in COVID-19 (dated by TCRdb to 2018 to 2021). Library creation used the immunoSEQ multiplex PCR assay. The table comes from immuneACCESS by way of TCRdb, which keeps in-frame sequences with V and J called. Part of the clones is missing from these tables; in studies checked, under half for an unresolved V gene and the rest for unknown reasons. Within this sample are 150,000 or so clones, with more than 80% of them counted one time only. 10% to 15% of the sample is in the top ten clones. The specimen sequenced was peripheral blood. The receptors come from a man aged 18 to 30 with COVID-19, enrolled during active disease.

The chain uses TRBV14 and TRBJ1-6; the D is unclear. The CDR3 consists of 14 residues. Germline assignment: CDR1 SGHDN and CDR2 FVKESK. The germline V and J ends were trimmed by 2 bases and 9 bases, with 11 bases remaining between them. The CDR3 nucleotides read TGTGCCAGCAGCCAACCGGGATACGGTTCACCCCTCCACTTT. As protein: CASSQPGYGSPLHF. Looking up the rest from reference TRBV14 and TRBJ1-6 gives the full variable domain: EAGVTQFPSHSVIEKGQTVTLRCDPISGHDNLYWYRRVMGKEIKFLLHFVKESKQDESGMPNNRFLAERTGGTYSTLKVQPAELEDSGVYFCASSQPGYGSPLHFGNGTRLTVT.

This clone has just a few counts. The chain joins TRBV4-3 to TRBJ2-7; the match to TRBD1 covers 11 bases. CDR1 is LGHNA, CDR2 YSLEER, per germline. This CDR3 comprises 15 residues. With V trimmed by 4 bases and J by 3 bases, 5 bases remained unmatched. CDR3 in amino acids: CASSLRTGGFYEQYF. In nucleotides, the CDR3 is TGCGCCAGCAGCCTCCGGACAGGGGGCTTCTACGAGCAGTACTTC.

The rearrangement uses TRBV4-1 and TRBJ2-1, with TRBD2 identical over 9 bases. V lost 0 bases, J lost 9 bases, and 6 bases stayed unmatched. Germline loops: CDR1 MGHRA, CDR2 YSYEKL. This CDR3 is 15 amino acids long. The CDR3 DNA is TGCGCCAGCAGCCAAGAAGGCGGGAGGGCCACTGAGCAGTTCTTC. Protein product: CASSQEGGRATEQFF.

The chain has TRBV12-3 or TRBV12-4 and TRBJ2-1; the D gene is possibly TRBD2 (6 bases). Trimming took 4 bases from V and 7 from J, leaving 8 bases between them. The CDR3 is 12 amino acids. In DNA, the CDR3 is TGTGCCAGCAGTTGGGGGGTAAATGAGCAGTTCTTC. Its protein is CASSWGVNEQFF.

This sequence joins TRBV18 and TRBJ2-2; 7 nucleotides align to TRBD1. Germline trimming cut 5 bases from V and 2 bases from J; bases unmatched to any gene: 8. The length of the CDR3 is 16 residues. The germline gives CDR1 KGHSH, CDR2 LQKENI. The CDR3: CASSEGQRLNTGELFF. The DNA for the CDR3 is TGTGCCAGCTCAGAGGGACAGCGCCTTAACACCGGGGAGCTGTTTTTT. The complete variable domain, with remaining parts taken from reference TRBV18 and TRBJ2-2, reads NAGVMQNPRHLVRRRGQEARLRCSPMKGHSHVYWYRQLPEEGLKFMVYLQKENIIDESGMPKERFSAEFPKEGPSILRIQQVVRGDSAAYFCASSEGQRLNTGELFFGEGSRLTVL.

The rearrangement links TRBV6-2 or TRBV6-3 to TRBJ2-7, with TRBD1 identical over 11 bases. The germline V gene encodes CDR1 MNHEY and CDR2 SVGEGT. V gave up 5 bases and J gave up 2 bases; unmatched junction bases: 5. CDR3 length: 15 amino acids. The CDR3 is CASSPGTGGPYEQYF. The DNA of the CDR3 is TGTGCCAGCAGTCCCGGGACAGGGGGTCCCTACGAGCAGTACTTC.

V is TRBV5-6 and J is TRBJ1-6; D is possibly TRBD1 (6 bases). Germline CDR1 and CDR2: SGHDT and YYEEEE. The CDR3 is 14 amino acids. Trimming left V 0 bases short and J 10 bases short, with 11 bases between. The CDR3 DNA sequence: TGTGCCAGCAGCTTGGACAGGGTGCAGTCACCCCTCCACTTT. Protein sequence: CASSLDRVQSPLHF.

The J gene is TRBJ2-4, the V gene TRBV25-1; perhaps TRBD2 as D (6 bases). The CDR3 runs to 17 residues. Trimming cost V 1 base and J 0 bases, with 13 bases left between them. The germline CDR1 and CDR2 sequences are MGHDK and SYGVNS. CDR3 nucleotides: TGTGCCAGCAGTGAATTTGCCTGGGGGGTAGCCAAAAACATTCAGTACTTC. It is translated as CASSEFAWGVAKNIQYF.

The genes are TRBV4-3 and TRBJ1-2; possible D gene TRBD1, 6 bases. The CDR3 runs to 16 residues. Germline-derived CDR1 and CDR2 are LGHNA and YSLEER. Trimming cost V 3 bases and J 4 bases, with 18 bases left between them. The CDR3 sequence: CASSHSPAGGAYGYTF. The CDR3, as DNA: TGCGCCAGCAGCCATTCCCCGGCGGGGGGCGCCTATGGCTACACCTTC.

The genes are TRBV3-1 (or the pseudogene TRBV3-2) and TRBJ1-2; no firm D call. There are 14 residues in the CDR3. The germline V gene has CDR1 LGHDT and CDR2 YNNKEL (reference sequence). Between the trimmed V and J ends, which lost 3 bases and 4 bases, there was a span of 12 bases. The CDR3 DNA reads TGTGCCAGCAGCCAGCCTCCATGGCTCTATGGCTACACCTTC. It yields the protein CASSQPPWLYGYTF.

This CDR3 reads CASSLMAGGIRGETQYF. DNA of the CDR3: TGTGCCAGCAGCTTAATGGCGGGAGGGATTCGGGGAGAGACCCAGTACTTC. V is TRBV11-2 and J is TRBJ2-5; 9 bases are a match to TRBD2. V was pared by 2 bases and J by 4 bases, with 11 bases of the junction left unmatched. The CDR3 contains 17 residues. Germline V gene data show CDR1 as SGHAT and CDR2 as FQNNGV.

This chain uses TRBV6-5 with TRBJ2-7; 10 bases fit TRBD1. V shed 6 bases, J shed 3 bases, and the junction held 8 bases outside the gene matches. The CDR3 has 15 amino acids. Germline V gene sequence: CDR1 MNHEY, CDR2 SVGAGI. CDR3 protein: CASRPRDRGIYEQYF. The CDR3 region has the DNA TGTGCCAGCAGGCCTAGGGACAGGGGAATCTACGAGCAGTACTTC.

This clone was picked up one time. The chain is built from TRBV27 and TRBJ1-4; the D gene is possibly TRBD1 (5 bases). Per the germline V gene, CDR1 is MNHEY and CDR2 is SMNVEV (reference sequence). This CDR3 has 14 residues. Trimming cost V 6 bases and J 10 bases, with 18 bases left between them. The chain's CDR3 is CASRPRQGTGKLFF. As DNA, the CDR3 is TGTGCCAGCAGGCCTCGGCAGGGAACTGGAAAACTGTTTTTT. The full variable domain, in which reference TRBV27 and TRBJ1-4 provide the parts outside the CDR3, is EAQVTQNPRYLITVTGKKLTVTCSQNMNHEYMSWYRQDPGLGLRQIYYSMNVEVTDKGDVPEGYKVSRKEKRNFPLILESPSPNQTSLYFCASRPRQGTGKLFFGSGTQLSVL.

V and J are TRBV9 and TRBJ1-4, with D perhaps TRBD1 (5 bases). CDR3 length equals 15 residues. The germline V gene has CDR1 SGDLS and CDR2 YYNGEE. The V and J ends lost 7 bases and 4 bases respectively, with 17 bases between them. CDR3 sequence (DNA): TGTGCCAGCGCGAAGGCCGGGGGAAGTAATGAAAAACTGTTTTTT. As protein: CASAKAGGSNEKLFF.

The chain uses TRBV28 and TRBJ1-5; tentatively, D is TRBD1 (6 bases). The CDR3 sequence is 14 residues long. V was trimmed by 7 bases and J by 0 bases, leaving 10 bases between them. Per the germline V gene, CDR1 is MDHEN and CDR2 is SYDVKM. CDR3 in amino acids: CASNPDSSNQPQHF. CDR3 sequence (DNA): TGTGCCAGCAACCCGGACAGTAGCAATCAGCCCCAGCATTTT.

This chain uses TRBV7-2 with TRBJ2-7; D might be TRBD2 (6 bases). Trimming stripped 9 bases from V and 5 bases from J, with 17 bases between. The CDR3 contains 13 residues. Per the germline V gene, CDR1 is SGHTA and CDR2 is FQGNSA. CDR3 coding DNA: TGTGCCAGTGCCCCCGGGAGAGGGAACGAGCAGTACTTC. It codes for CASAPGRGNEQYF.

V usage is TRBV28 and J usage is TRBJ1-1; TRBD1 is a possible D gene (5 bases). Germline CDR1 and CDR2: MDHEN and SYDVKM. This CDR3 is 14 amino acids long. V was clipped by 6 bases and J by 5 bases, with 16 bases between them. CDR3 amino acids: CASSLRGGRTEAFF. CDR3 sequence (DNA): TGTGCCAGCAGCCTACGGGGGGGGAGGACTGAAGCTTTCTTT.

This clone was recorded a few times. The chain links TRBV5-1 to TRBJ2-2; TRBD1 matches 9 bases. Losses at the gene ends were 4 bases for V and 6 bases for J; bases not matched to a gene: 4. Per germline, CDR1 SGHRS and CDR2 YFSETQ. This CDR3 contains 14 residues. Here the CDR3 reads CASSADRGAGELFF. The CDR3 coding sequence is TGCGCCAGCAGCGCGGACAGGGGAGCCGGGGAGCTGTTTTTT.

This clone was recorded only once. V and J are TRBV27 and TRBJ2-7; possibly TRBD1 for D (6 bases). CDR3 length: 14 amino acids. Between the trimmed V and J ends, which lost 5 bases and 6 bases, there was a span of 17 bases. Per germline, CDR1 MNHEY and CDR2 SMNVEV (reference sequence). CDR3 coding DNA: TGTGCCAGCAGTCTAACAGGGAATCCTCGCGAGCAGTACTTC. Protein sequence: CASSLTGNPREQYF.

The J gene is TRBJ1-6, the V gene TRBV30; the match to TRBD1 covers 12 bases. The trim removed 5 bases at V and 8 bases at J, leaving 7 bases unmatched. There are 15 residues in the CDR3. Germline V lookup: CDR1 GTSNPN, CDR2 SVGIG (reference sequence). The CDR3 nucleotides read TGTGCCTGGTCGCCGGGACAGGGGGCGGATTCACCCCTCCACTTT. Residues: CAWSPGQGADSPLHF. Based on the CDR3 plus reference TRBV30 and TRBJ1-6, the full variable domain is SQTIHQWPATLVQPVGSPLSLECTVEGTSNPNLYWYRQAAGRGLQLLFYSVGIGQISSEVPQNLSASRPQDRQFILSSKKLLLSDSGFYLCAWSPGQGADSPLHFGNGTRLTVT.

This chain links TRBV9 with TRBJ1-3, with D perhaps matching TRBD1 (6 bases). The CDR3 has 16 amino acids. V was trimmed by 3 bases and J by 1 base, leaving 14 bases between them. Germline V gene lookup returns CDR1 SGDLS and CDR2 YYNGEE. Here the CDR3 reads CASSERTGFSGNTIYF. The CDR3 nucleotides are TGTGCCAGCAGCGAACGAACAGGGTTTTCTGGAAACACCATATATTTT.

V gene TRBV5-1 combines with J gene TRBJ2-7; D perhaps matches TRBD2 (6 bases). The CDR3 sequence is 15 residues long. Germline assignment: CDR1 SGHRS and CDR2 YFSETQ. V was shortened by 0 bases and J by 3 bases, with 13 bases between the two germline ends. The CDR3: CASSLDPGENYEQYF. Written as DNA, the CDR3 is TGCGCCAGCAGCTTGGATCCGGGGGAGAACTACGAGCAGTACTTC.

The J gene is TRBJ2-1, the V gene TRBV9; TRBD2 aligns across 9 bases. The CDR3 is 14 amino acids. V trimming: 2 bases; J trimming: 4 bases; junction bases outside the gene matches: 1. Germline assignment: CDR1 SGDLS and CDR2 YYNGEE. CDR3 sequence: CASSVLAGYNEQFF. The CDR3 DNA is TGTGCCAGCAGCGTCCTAGCGGGGTACAATGAGCAGTTCTTC.

The DNA of the CDR3 is TGTGCCAGCAGCTTAGGGGCCAGTTTATATGGCTACACCTTC. It translates to CASSLGASLYGYTF. This chain uses TRBV7-2 with TRBJ1-2; D unclear. CDR1 is SGHTA and CDR2 is FQGNSA in the germline V gene. V was cut by 1 base and J by 5 bases, with 11 bases left in between. CDR3 length equals 14 residues.

The genes are TRBV5-1 and TRBJ2-2, with D perhaps TRBD1 (6 bases). V gave up 0 bases and J gave up 1 base, with 19 bases separating them. CDR3 length equals 19 residues. CDR1 and CDR2 (germline): SGHRS, YFSETQ. CDR3 protein: CASSLGILRTGQNTGELFF. The CDR3, as DNA: TGCGCCAGCAGCTTGGGCATTCTTCGGACGGGACAGAACACCGGGGAGCTGTTTTTT.

DNA of the CDR3: TGTGCCAGCAGCCAGTCGTCGGGGATTGCCTACGAGCAGTACTTC. Translating it yields CASSQSSGIAYEQYF. This rearrangement joins TRBV7-2 to TRBJ2-7; D might be TRBD2 (5 bases). The CDR3 has 15 residues. With 5 bases removed from V and 2 bases from J, the gap between germline ends came to 16 bases. The germline gives CDR1 SGHTA, CDR2 FQGNSA.

In its sample, this clone was seen a few times. V is TRBV7-2 and J is TRBJ2-7; D unclear. The CDR3 has 15 amino acids. Germline V gene data show CDR1 as SGHTA and CDR2 as FQGNSA. V lost 2 bases, J lost 2 bases, and 13 bases lay in between. DNA for the CDR3: TGTGCCAGCAGCTTATCAACGGGTATCACCTACGAGCAGTACTTC. Its translation: CASSLSTGITYEQYF.